A selection of T cell receptor beta chains follows, all from one sample in a study of cytomegalovirus exposure and HLA in healthy donors. The table came from immunoSEQ multiplex PCR; TCRdb's copy has only in-frame clones and leaves some out. There are more than 150,000 clones in the sample; 76% occur only once, and roughly 2.5% lies in the top ten. What was sequenced was PBMCs. The source is a woman between 25 and 40 years old in good health and CMV-seropositive. The CDR3 runs from the conserved cysteine through the conserved F or W. A D gene is named only where the DNA matches it firmly. Clone size is given for some rows only: seen once, a few or many times, or a class if the clone is expanded.

>NA|TRBV30|NA|TRBJ1-6|16
CAWSVPQGLSNSPLHF
>NA|TRBV2|NA|TRBJ1-4|14
CASSDQGTSGKLFF
>few|TRBV11-3|TRBD2|TRBJ2-7|14
CASSLEGGAYEQYF
>NA|TRBV13|TRBD2|TRBJ2-4|16
CASSLEEGLARNIQYF
>NA|TRBV7-2|TRBD2|TRBJ2-2|18
CASSLGYTSATNTGELFF
>NA|TRBV7-2|TRBD2|TRBJ2-4|15
CASSLTGTSDIIQYF
>NA|TRBV29-1|TRBD1|TRBJ2-7|15
CSVVGQGDHSYEQYF
>NA|TRBV5-1|TRBD1|TRBJ2-2|16
CASSLEGGLNTGELFF
>NA|TRBV11-2|TRBD1|TRBJ1-2|15
CASSFGGQGDYGYTF
>NA|TRBV2|NA|TRBJ2-1|14
CASRREDIYNEQFF
>NA|TRBV18|NA|TRBJ1-6|16
CASSPAPRGARSPLHF
>NA|TRBV5-5|TRBD2|TRBJ2-3|15
CASSLPSGGGDTQYF
>NA|TRBV7-7|TRBD2|TRBJ2-5|17
CASSLEVAGGYQETQYF
>NA|TRBV5-5|NA|TRBJ1-4|15
CASSFETATNEKLFF
>NA|TRBV18|NA|TRBJ1-2|16
CASSPGGAGASYGYTF
>NA|TRBV7-9|TRBD1|TRBJ2-1|14
CASNRQGYVNEQFF
>NA|TRBV28|NA|TRBJ1-5|14
CASSIPLEGQPQHF
>NA|TRBV4-1|NA|TRBJ1-3|15
CASSQARVNGNTIYF
>NA|TRBV4-3|NA|TRBJ1-2|15
CASSQVVGRGGRYTF
>NA|TRBV2|NA|TRBJ2-2|14
CASSTTGLTGELFF
>few|TRBV5-1|NA|TRBJ1-1|14
CASSLGRQDTEAFF
>NA|TRBV29-1|TRBD1|TRBJ2-5|13
CSVTGGGGETQYF
>few|TRBV4-1|TRBD2|TRBJ2-5|16
CASSQAGGLNQETQYF
>NA|TRBV11-3|TRBD1|TRBJ1-2|14
CASSPEGARYGYTF
>NA|TRBV4-3|NA|TRBJ1-6|15
CASSRENRESSPLHF
>NA|TRBV18|NA|TRBJ2-1|13
CASSPPVMREQFF
>NA|TRBV7-6|TRBD1|TRBJ2-1|14
CASSHQEQGHEQFF
>NA|TRBV21-1|NA|TRBJ2-7|16
CASSKTPSGGASEQYF
>NA|TRBV19|NA|TRBJ1-4|16
CASTETGPPTNEKLFF
>NA|TRBV7-9|NA|TRBJ1-3|14
CASSYDRSGNTIYF
>once|TRBV18|TRBD1|TRBJ1-4|14
CASSQGANNEKLFF
>NA|TRBV5-4|TRBD1|TRBJ1-1|14
CASTRQGLNTEAFF
>NA|TRBV6-5|NA|TRBJ1-6|15
CASSYSGTANSPLHF